The sequence of this TCR beta chain was determined in a study of blood T cell repertoires in COVID-19. There are 14 residues in the CDR3. Germline-derived CDR1 and CDR2 are WNHNN and SYGVQD (reference sequence). Between the trimmed V and J ends, which lost 3 bases and 3 bases, there was a span of 12 bases. This clone was seen a handful of times. The table came from immunoSEQ multiplex PCR; TCRdb's copy has only in-frame clones and leaves some out. The sample holds some 180,000 clones, roughly 85% seen once. Cohort assignment relied on participant-reported clinical history. Sequencing input: PBMCs or T cells enriched from blood (not recorded which). This clonotype was sampled from a man aged 35 to 55 who had recovered from COVID-19. This sequence joins TRBV10-1 and TRBJ2-7, with a possible D match to TRBD1 (6 bases). CDR3 sequence: CASSEYGQNYEQYF. The CDR3 bases are TGCGCCAGCAGTGAATACGGACAGAACTACGAGCAGTACTTC.